These T cell receptor beta chains were read from a single sample in a study of T cells in Graves' hyperthyroidism and ophthalmopathy. TCRdb itself ran the multiplex PCR reads through MiXCR, one entry per CDR3 protein. This repertoire shows approximately 710,000 distinct CDR3 sequences, roughly 17% found once; its top ten account for roughly 15%. The sequenced sample consisted of blood. The source is a man in his fifties with Graves' hyperthyroidism. The CDR3 runs from the conserved cysteine through the conserved F or W.

j_gene,v_gene,CDR3aa
TRBJ2-7,TRBV2,CASSGLAGGDNEQYF
TRBJ1-2,TRBV6-1,CASSEAGLYGYTF
TRBJ1-5,TRBV20-1,CSALDREYANQPQHF
TRBJ1-1,TRBV6-1,CASPLSKGSEAFF
TRBJ2-7,TRBV5-1,CASSFQTSSYEQYF
TRBJ2-1,TRBV20-1,CSAPLGLADNEQFF
TRBJ2-1,TRBV28,CASSPSTSGTYNEQFF
TRBJ1-2,TRBV7-9,CASSTRQKANYGYTF
TRBJ2-1,TRBV4-1,CASSQDWRSLRNEQFF
TRBJ1-1,TRBV18,CASSPPRGVNTEAFF
TRBJ1-1,TRBV10-3,CAISGSGTEAFF
TRBJ1-4,TRBV5-1,CASSPGQPATNEKLFF
TRBJ2-1,TRBV20-1,CSASLAGAWEQFF
TRBJ1-2,TRBV4-3,CASSQDIGTGFLGYTF